The rows below give T cell receptor beta chains drawn from one sample of a study of T-cell memory formation after mild COVID-19. TCRdb used MiXCR to reprocess the 5' RACE reads, holding one entry per CDR3 protein. In the table there are fewer than 500,000 distinct CDR3 sequences, 25% of which are singletons. The source material was PBMCs or a T cell subset sorted from them (not recorded which). The receptors derive from an adult woman who had mild COVID-19 (a few samples of this study predate the infection). Cell type and time point are not known. CDR3s include the opening cysteine and the closing phenylalanine or tryptophan. A D gene is named only where the DNA matches it firmly. Only part of the rows carry a size: once, few, many, or a class if the clone is expanded.

TRBD1	TRBV5-1	.	14	TRBJ2-1	CASSTGEPNNEQFF	TGCGCCAGCAGCACAGGGGAACCGAACAATGAGCAGTTCTTC
.	TRBV2	.	13	TRBJ2-1	CASSDEGYNEQFF	TGTGCCAGCAGTGATGAAGGGTACAATGAGCAGTTCTTC
.	TRBV5-6	.	15	TRBJ1-6	CASSFTGPYNSPLHF	TGTGCCAGCAGCTTTACAGGGCCGTACAATTCACCCCTCCACTTT
TRBD2	TRBV30	.	17	TRBJ2-7	CAWMRREVPWSSYEQYF	TGTGCCTGGATGAGGCGGGAGGTTCCCTGGAGCTCCTACGAGCAGTACTTC
.	TRBV29-1	few	15	TRBJ2-1	CSVEGRRSSYNEQFF	TGCAGCGTTGAAGGACGCCGAAGCTCCTACAATGAGCAGTTCTTC
.	TRBV23-1	few	18	TRBJ2-1	CASSQLRGARSSYNEQFF	TGCGCCAGCAGTCAACTCAGGGGGGCTAGAAGCTCCTACAATGAGCAGTTCTTC
.	TRBV6-2/TRBV6-3	few	14	TRBJ2-1	CASSRLDTYNEQFF	TGTGCCAGCAGCCGCCTAGATACCTACAATGAGCAGTTCTTC
.	TRBV7-9	many	12	TRBJ2-1	CASSLVSNEQFF	TGTGCCAGCAGTTTAGTCAGCAATGAGCAGTTCTTC
TRBD2	TRBV20-1	.	14	TRBJ2-7	CSAIRAGGPYEQYF	TGCAGTGCTATCCGGGCGGGAGGACCCTACGAGCAGTACTTC
.	TRBV29-1	.	12	TRBJ2-1	CSVLLEANEQFF	TGCAGCGTCCTCCTGGAAGCCAATGAGCAGTTCTTC
.	TRBV7-9	.	13	TRBJ2-7	CASSQGGPTEQYF	TGTGCCAGCAGCCAAGGGGGTCCTACGGAGCAGTACTTC
TRBD2	TRBV10-3	few	19	TRBJ2-7	CAISPMGLAGGINSYEQYF	TGTGCCATCTCCCCGATGGGGCTAGCGGGAGGAATTAACTCCTACGAGCAGTACTTC
TRBD2	TRBV20-1	.	18	TRBJ2-1	CSARDHPGLAGIPNEQFF	TGCAGTGCTAGAGATCACCCCGGACTAGCGGGAATTCCCAATGAGCAGTTCTTC
.	TRBV5-1	few	15	TRBJ1-1	CASSLEGGGNTEAFF	TGCGCCAGCAGCTTGGAGGGGGGAGGGAACACTGAAGCTTTCTTT
.	TRBV5-6	.	15	TRBJ1-2	CASSPNNGQNYGYTF	TGTGCCAGCAGCCCAAACAACGGACAGAACTATGGCTACACCTTC
TRBD1	TRBV29-1	few	13	TRBJ1-1	CSVRQGSLTEAFF	TGCAGCGTAAGACAGGGATCGCTCACTGAAGCTTTCTTT
.	TRBV9	.	15	TRBJ2-6	CASSVAAAGANVLTF	TGTGCCAGCAGCGTAGCGGCAGCCGGGGCCAACGTCCTGACTTTC
.	TRBV9	few	14	TRBJ1-2	CASSVELANYGYTF	TGTGCCAGCAGCGTAGAATTGGCTAACTATGGCTACACCTTC
.	TRBV29-1	many	11	TRBJ2-7	CSVADSYEQYF	TGCAGCGTTGCCGACAGCTACGAGCAGTACTTC
TRBD1	TRBV19	.	15	TRBJ1-5	CASSIGTGGNQPQHF	TGTGCCAGTAGTATAGGGACAGGGGGCAATCAGCCCCAGCATTTT
.	TRBV3-1	.	16	TRBJ2-7	CASSQADSPQAYEQYF	TGTGCCAGCAGCCAGGCCGACAGTCCCCAAGCCTACGAGCAGTACTTC
TRBD1	TRBV29-1	.	12	TRBJ1-1	CSVETGGASAFF	TGCAGCGTTGAGACAGGGGGCGCGAGCGCTTTCTTT
TRBD1	TRBV7-9	few	16	TRBJ2-7	CASSLPGQGISYEQYF	TGTGCCAGCAGCCTCCCGGGACAGGGGATCAGTTACGAGCAGTACTTC
.	TRBV9	few	14	TRBJ2-7	CASSQTPGSYEQYF	TGTGCCAGCAGCCAAACACCGGGCTCCTACGAGCAGTACTTC
.	TRBV7-9	few	14	TRBJ2-5	CASSLELEGETQYF	TGTGCCAGCAGCTTAGAACTAGAGGGAGAGACCCAGTACTTC
TRBD2	TRBV7-8	few	14	TRBJ2-1	CASSSLAGGGEQFF	TGTGCCAGCAGCTCACTAGCGGGAGGGGGTGAGCAGTTCTTC
.	TRBV2	few	13	TRBJ1-2	CAIYTGLLYGYTF	TGTGCCATCTACACAGGGTTACTATATGGCTACACCTTC
.	TRBV7-9	.	15	TRBJ2-5	CASSFGGSAGETQYF	TGTGCCAGCAGCTTTGGGGGTTCGGCCGGAGAGACCCAGTACTTC
.	TRBV4-1	few	16	TRBJ2-1	CASSQGPARDRPEQFF	TGCGCCAGCAGCCAAGGGCCAGCGCGGGATCGGCCCGAGCAGTTCTTC
TRBD2	TRBV25-1	.	16	TRBJ2-7	CASSDTGLAGSHEQYF	TGTGCCAGCAGTGACACCGGACTAGCGGGGAGCCACGAGCAGTACTTC
.	TRBV6-1	.	14	TRBJ2-2	CASSPDGDTGELFF	TGTGCCAGCAGCCCGGACGGCGACACCGGGGAGCTGTTTTTT
.	TRBV15	.	12	TRBJ1-5	CATSPRGPPQHF	TGTGCCACCAGCCCGCGGGGGCCGCCCCAGCATTTT
.	TRBV7-2	few	17	TRBJ2-7	CASSSSRLLGRSYEQYF	TGTGCCAGCAGCTCAAGCCGCTTACTAGGGCGGAGCTACGAGCAGTACTTC